Presented here are 22 T cell receptor beta chains from one specimen sequenced in a study of blood T cell repertoires in COVID-19. Only in-frame clones appear in the TCRdb table, and some are missing; sequencing was by immunoSEQ multiplex PCR. The sample has around 65,000 clones, roughly 81% seen once; the top ten hold more than 15%. Sequencing was performed on peripheral blood. These receptors were obtained from a man at least 80 years old with acute or convalescent COVID-19.

Only one count was recorded for this clone. This chain uses TRBV28 with TRBJ2-1; TRBD2 agrees at 8 bases. The CDR3 consists of 16 residues. V shed 6 bases and J 2 bases; nucleotides not matched to a gene: 9. Per germline, CDR1 MDHEN and CDR2 SYDVKM. The CDR3 sequence is CASRPGLAEAYNEQFF. The DNA of the CDR3 is TGTGCCAGCAGACCCGGACTAGCAGAAGCCTACAATGAGCAGTTCTTC.

Note on this clone: The sample holds other DNA sequences that translate to the same CDR3. V usage is TRBV2 and J usage is TRBJ1-6, with 7 positions matching TRBD1. V lost 6 bases and J lost 5; bases outside the gene matches: 4. The length of the CDR3 is 14 residues. Germline lookup yields CDR1 SNHLY and CDR2 FYNNEI. CDR3 region: CASRAGTDNSPLHF. The CDR3 region has the DNA TGTGCCAGCAGGGCCGGGACAGATAATTCACCCCTCCACTTT.

The chain recombines TRBV28 with TRBJ2-3, with 9 bases matching TRBD1. The germline V gene encodes CDR1 MDHEN and CDR2 SYDVKM. V was pared by 6 bases and J by 8 bases, with 15 bases of the junction left unmatched. The CDR3 is 16 residues long. The CDR3 bases are TGTGCCAGCAGACAGACCGGGACAGGGCCCGCGGGTACGCAGTATTTT. This encodes CASRQTGTGPAGTQYF.

V and J are TRBV24-1 and TRBJ2-1; 11 bases agree with TRBD2. CDR3 length: 19 amino acids. V dropped 0 bases and J dropped 4; count of bases not matched to a gene: 10. The V gene's germline CDR1 is KGHDR and CDR2 SFDVKD. The CDR3 DNA follows: TGTGCCACCAGTGATTTGCGGCTAGCGGGGGGTGGAAGTTACAATGAGCAGTTCTTC. It specifies CATSDLRLAGGGSYNEQFF.

In its sample, this clone was seen once. The J gene is TRBJ1-2, the V gene TRBV5-4; D gene uncertain. From germline, CDR1 is SGHNT and CDR2 YYREEE (reference sequence). This CDR3 has 15 residues. V was cut by 3 bases and J by 7 bases, with 19 bases left in between. The CDR3 DNA reads TGTGCCAGCAGCTCAAGCCTATCGGGTACGGGTGGCTACACCTTC. It encodes CASSSSLSGTGGYTF.

The chain joins TRBV13 to TRBJ1-6; the match to TRBD1 covers 8 bases. The V segment lost 4 bases and the J segment 6 bases; nucleotides outside the gene matches: 5. Germline values: CDR1 PRHDT, CDR2 FYEKMQ (reference sequence). The CDR3 has 15 amino acids. The CDR3 loop is CASSSGGTGNSPLHF. In nucleotides, the CDR3 is TGTGCCAGCAGCTCAGGGGGGACAGGTAATTCACCCCTCCACTTT.

This clone is a singleton in its sample. The rearrangement joins TRBV28 to TRBJ2-2, with a weak D call TRBD1 (6 bases). Germline V gene sequence: CDR1 MDHEN, CDR2 SYDVKM. Trimming took off 3 bases at V and 0 bases at J, with 11 bases between the two ends. The CDR3 runs to 16 residues. The chain's CDR3 is CASSFPGTTNTGELFF. CDR3 bases: TGTGCCAGCAGTTTCCCCGGGACAACGAACACCGGGGAGCTGTTTTTT.

The chain carries TRBV24-1 and TRBJ2-3; D is possibly TRBD2 (6 bases). Germline CDR1 and CDR2: KGHDR and SFDVKD. This CDR3 region has 15 residues. Trimming shortened V by 5 bases and J by 1 base, and 12 bases separated the two germline ends. The CDR3 DNA is TGTGCCACCAGTGGTCGGGGGAGCGGCACAGATACGCAGTATTTT. Amino acids: CATSGRGSGTDTQYF.

V is TRBV5-4 and J is TRBJ1-1, with a weak D call TRBD1 (5 bases). CDR1 is SGHNT, CDR2 YYREEE, per germline (reference sequence). The CDR3 sequence is 15 residues long. Trimming shortened V by 4 bases and J by 0 bases, and 13 bases separated the two germline ends. The CDR3 DNA sequence: TGTGCCAGCAGCCCCCAGGGACTGGTGAACACTGAAGCTTTCTTT. It translates to CASSPQGLVNTEAFF. Looking up the rest from reference TRBV5-4 and TRBJ1-1 gives the full variable domain: ETGVTQSPTHLIKTRGQQVTLRCSSQSGHNTVSWYQQALGQGPQFIFQYYREEENGRGNFPPRFSGLQFPNYSSELNVNALELDDSALYLCASSPQGLVNTEAFFGQGTRLTVV.

This sequence joins TRBV19 and TRBJ1-4, with TRBD1 identical over 7 bases. The junction had 7 bases not matched to a gene; V was cut back by 7 bases and J by 5 bases. Looked up from germline, CDR1 is LNHDA and CDR2 is SQIVND (reference sequence). The CDR3 is 14 residues long. The CDR3 sequence: CASTVQGLNEKLFF. DNA of the CDR3: TGTGCCAGTACCGTACAGGGGCTCAATGAAAAACTGTTTTTT. Using reference TRBV19 and TRBJ1-4 for the parts outside the CDR3, the full variable domain is DGGITQSPKYLFRKEGQNVTLSCEQNLNHDAMYWYRQDPGQGLRLIYYSQIVNDFQKGDIAEGYSVSREKKESFPLTVTSAQKNPTAFYLCASTVQGLNEKLFFGSGTQLSVL.

This clone came up a few times. The chain is built from TRBV7-9 and TRBJ1-1; D is ambiguous. CDR3 length: 14 residues. Germline values: CDR1 SEHNR, CDR2 FQNEAQ (reference sequence). Trimming left V 6 bases short and J 0 bases short, with 11 bases between. The CDR3 loop is CASREQNMNTEAFF. Here the CDR3 DNA reads TGTGCCAGCAGGGAACAGAACATGAACACTGAAGCTTTCTTT.

In this sample, this clone turned up a few times. The V gene is TRBV7-3, the J gene TRBJ2-2; D is perhaps TRBD1 (5 bases). The CDR3 has 13 amino acids. The V and J ends lost 5 bases and 6 bases respectively, with 10 bases between them. The germline V gene has CDR1 SGHTA and CDR2 FQGTGA. This CDR3 is CASSLQGAGELFF. As DNA, the CDR3 is TGTGCCAGCAGCCTCCAGGGTGCCGGGGAGCTGTTTTTT.

The genes are TRBV18 and TRBJ2-5; TRBD1 agrees at 9 bases. This CDR3 has 17 amino acids. Germline CDR1 is KGHSH and CDR2 is LQKENI. J lost 3 bases, V lost 2 bases, and 10 bases had no gene match. The CDR3: CASSPTVNRGREETQYF. The CDR3 nucleotides are TGTGCCAGCTCACCAACCGTTAACAGGGGGCGTGAAGAGACCCAGTACTTC. The full variable domain, rest sourced from reference TRBV18 and TRBJ2-5, is NAGVMQNPRHLVRRRGQEARLRCSPMKGHSHVYWYRQLPEEGLKFMVYLQKENIIDESGMPKERFSAEFPKEGPSILRIQQVVRGDSAAYFCASSPTVNRGREETQYFGPGTRLLVL.

The chain joins TRBV12-3 or TRBV12-4 to TRBJ2-7, with 7 bases identical to TRBD1. V shed 1 base and J 3 bases; nucleotides not matched to a gene: 0. CDR3 size: 13 residues. CDR3 coding DNA: TGTGCCAGCAGTTTAGGGACAGGCTACGAGCAGTACTTC. Translating it yields CASSLGTGYEQYF.

This clone has a handful of counts. The rearrangement joins TRBV6-1 to TRBJ2-7, with D perhaps TRBD1 (5 bases). V was pared by 1 base and J by 1 base, with 8 bases between. The CDR3 loop spans 14 amino acids. The germline gives CDR1 MNHNS, CDR2 SASEGT. For the CDR3, the DNA is TGTGCCAGCAGTGAAGTGGGGCCATCCTACGAGCAGTACTTC. Its protein product is CASSEVGPSYEQYF.

This chain joins TRBV30 and TRBJ1-6; no clear D. V lost 5 bases and J lost 7, with 12 bases in between. Germline CDR1 is GTSNPN and CDR2 is SVGIG (reference sequence). This CDR3 comprises 13 residues. This CDR3 is CAWDDYTNSPLHF. The DNA of the CDR3 is TGTGCCTGGGACGACTATACCAATTCACCCCTCCACTTT.

This clone was seen a handful of times. The V call is TRBV5-6, the J call TRBJ2-7; D is uncertain. Germline lookup yields CDR1 SGHDT and CDR2 YYEEEE. V dropped 0 bases and J dropped 5 bases, with 6 bases sitting between them. This CDR3 is built from 12 residues. The CDR3 loop reads CASSLAGNEQYF. CDR3 nucleotides: TGTGCCAGCAGCTTGGCCGGTAACGAGCAGTACTTC. Complete variable domain (other parts from reference TRBV5-6 and TRBJ2-7): DAGVTQSPTHLIKTRGQQVTLRCSPKSGHDTVSWYQQALGQGPQFIFQYYEEEERQRGNFPDRFSGHQFPNYSSELNVNALLLGDSALYLCASSLAGNEQYFGPGTRLTVT.

This rearrangement joins TRBV7-8 to TRBJ2-5; D unclear. CDR3 length: 13 amino acids. With 5 bases removed from V and 2 bases from J, the gap between germline ends came to 9 bases. Germline assignment: CDR1 SGHVS and CDR2 FQNEAQ. CDR3 DNA: TGTGCCAGCAGCCGAACCCAGCAAGAGACCCAGTACTTC. This codes for CASSRTQQETQYF.

This clone was picked up a small number of times. V usage is TRBV5-1 and J usage is TRBJ1-1; 12 bases align to TRBD1. Germline V gene lookup returns CDR1 SGHRS and CDR2 YFSETQ. The J segment lost 11 bases and the V segment lost 3 bases, leaving 5 bases of the junction unmatched. CDR3 length: 13 amino acids. CDR3 residues: CASSSGTGGRAFF. Here the CDR3 DNA reads TGCGCCAGCAGCTCCGGGACAGGGGGCCGTGCTTTCTTT. Looking up the rest from reference TRBV5-1 and TRBJ1-1 gives the full variable domain: KAGVTQTPRYLIKTRGQQVTLSCSPISGHRSVSWYQQTPGQGLQFLFEYFSETQRNKGNFPGRFSGRQFSNSRSEMNVSTLELGDSALYLCASSSGTGGRAFFGQGTRLTVV.

This clone was observed a single time. The CDR3 sequence is CASSLLNRHTEAFF. CDR3 coding DNA: TGTGCCAGCAGTTTGCTCAACAGACACACTGAAGCTTTCTTT. The V call is TRBV27, the J call TRBJ1-1, with unresolved D. V gave up 3 bases and J gave up 3 bases, with 11 bases separating them. CDR1 is MNHEY and CDR2 is SMNVEV in the germline V gene (reference sequence). The CDR3 has 14 amino acids.

The chain employs TRBV6-5 and TRBJ1-1; no clear D. Trimming removed 6 bases at V and 3 bases at J, with 11 bases between. This CDR3 is built from 13 residues. The germline gives CDR1 MNHEY, CDR2 SVGAGI. For the CDR3, the DNA is TGTGCCAGCAGCCGACCGGGGTACACTGAAGCTTTCTTT. Residues: CASSRPGYTEAFF.

This clone was counted once. The chain recombines TRBV5-8 with TRBJ2-1, with TRBD1 matching over 8 bases. The J segment lost 8 bases and the V segment lost 5 bases, leaving 9 bases of the junction unmatched. This CDR3 comprises 14 residues. From germline, CDR1 is SGHTS and CDR2 YDEGEE. This CDR3 reads CASRNRDRHYEQFF. The CDR3, as DNA: TGTGCCAGCAGGAACCGGGACAGGCACTATGAGCAGTTCTTC.